This TCR beta chain is from a study of CD4 T cells in relation to SARS-CoV-2 and coronaviruses. Uncultured naive and memory CD4+ T cells supplied DNA for deep TCR-beta sequencing. Assay: immunoSEQ multiplex PCR; the TCRdb copy retains only in-frame clones and omits some. This sample has about 65,000 clones; around 86% occur once, and the top ten carry 1.6%. General study results and limits: No crossreactivity against non-spike viral proteins was tested here. Approximately 65% of donors had memory CD4+ clonotypes crossrecognizing SARS-CoV-2 and common cold coronavirus spike.

Unexposed donor CD4+ T cells date from about 2011-2018, before the COVID-19 pandemic. Naive and memory CD4+ T cells were separated from cryopreserved PBMCs. From germline, CDR1 is SGHNT and CDR2 YYREEE (reference sequence). The CDR3 has 15 residues. V lost 4 bases and J 4 bases, leaving 17 bases between the germline ends. In regard to this clone: The antigen remains unidentified.

The sequence derives from a human donor in good health. The chain couples TRBV5-4 to TRBJ1-1; TRBD1 is a possible D gene (6 bases). The sequencing sample was made of memory CD4+ T cells from PBMCs. In DNA, the CDR3 is TGTGCCAGCAGCATGAGGCCAGGGGCCGGCACTGAAGCTTTCTTT. Amino acid sequence: CASSMRPGAGTEAFF.